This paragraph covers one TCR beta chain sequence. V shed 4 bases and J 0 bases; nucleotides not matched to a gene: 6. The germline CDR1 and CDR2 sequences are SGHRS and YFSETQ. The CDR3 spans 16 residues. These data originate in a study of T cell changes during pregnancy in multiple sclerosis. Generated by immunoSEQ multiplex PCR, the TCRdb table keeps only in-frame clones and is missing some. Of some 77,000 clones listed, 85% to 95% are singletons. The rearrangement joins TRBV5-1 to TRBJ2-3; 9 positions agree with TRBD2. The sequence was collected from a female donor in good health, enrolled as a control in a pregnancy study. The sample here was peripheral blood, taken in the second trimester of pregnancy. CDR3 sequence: CASSPGAGGSTDTQYF. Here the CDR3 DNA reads TGCGCCAGCAGCCCCGGGGCGGGGGGGAGCACAGATACGCAGTATTTT.